This entry concerns a single TCR beta chain. This sample stems from a study of shared clonotypes between healthy human individuals. Profiling relied on immunoSEQ multiplex PCR, and the TCRdb table lists in-frame clones only, not all of them. Among approximately 500,000 clones listed, about 85% were seen once. The V end was cut by 4 bases, the J end by 6 bases, with 22 bases between. CDR3 length: 16 residues. The sequenced sample consisted of PBMCs. This receptor was identified in a woman aged 35 to 49 in good health. Some clones in this sample may be carry-over from other donors' samples. The chain has TRBV23-1 and TRBJ2-7; a weak D match, TRBD2 (5 bases). TRBV23-1 is reported as an ORF; its role is uncertain. CDR3 loop: CASSPFPRVGEVEQYF. The CDR3 nucleotides read TGCGCCAGCAGTCCCTTCCCGAGGGTAGGAGAGGTCGAGCAGTACTTC.